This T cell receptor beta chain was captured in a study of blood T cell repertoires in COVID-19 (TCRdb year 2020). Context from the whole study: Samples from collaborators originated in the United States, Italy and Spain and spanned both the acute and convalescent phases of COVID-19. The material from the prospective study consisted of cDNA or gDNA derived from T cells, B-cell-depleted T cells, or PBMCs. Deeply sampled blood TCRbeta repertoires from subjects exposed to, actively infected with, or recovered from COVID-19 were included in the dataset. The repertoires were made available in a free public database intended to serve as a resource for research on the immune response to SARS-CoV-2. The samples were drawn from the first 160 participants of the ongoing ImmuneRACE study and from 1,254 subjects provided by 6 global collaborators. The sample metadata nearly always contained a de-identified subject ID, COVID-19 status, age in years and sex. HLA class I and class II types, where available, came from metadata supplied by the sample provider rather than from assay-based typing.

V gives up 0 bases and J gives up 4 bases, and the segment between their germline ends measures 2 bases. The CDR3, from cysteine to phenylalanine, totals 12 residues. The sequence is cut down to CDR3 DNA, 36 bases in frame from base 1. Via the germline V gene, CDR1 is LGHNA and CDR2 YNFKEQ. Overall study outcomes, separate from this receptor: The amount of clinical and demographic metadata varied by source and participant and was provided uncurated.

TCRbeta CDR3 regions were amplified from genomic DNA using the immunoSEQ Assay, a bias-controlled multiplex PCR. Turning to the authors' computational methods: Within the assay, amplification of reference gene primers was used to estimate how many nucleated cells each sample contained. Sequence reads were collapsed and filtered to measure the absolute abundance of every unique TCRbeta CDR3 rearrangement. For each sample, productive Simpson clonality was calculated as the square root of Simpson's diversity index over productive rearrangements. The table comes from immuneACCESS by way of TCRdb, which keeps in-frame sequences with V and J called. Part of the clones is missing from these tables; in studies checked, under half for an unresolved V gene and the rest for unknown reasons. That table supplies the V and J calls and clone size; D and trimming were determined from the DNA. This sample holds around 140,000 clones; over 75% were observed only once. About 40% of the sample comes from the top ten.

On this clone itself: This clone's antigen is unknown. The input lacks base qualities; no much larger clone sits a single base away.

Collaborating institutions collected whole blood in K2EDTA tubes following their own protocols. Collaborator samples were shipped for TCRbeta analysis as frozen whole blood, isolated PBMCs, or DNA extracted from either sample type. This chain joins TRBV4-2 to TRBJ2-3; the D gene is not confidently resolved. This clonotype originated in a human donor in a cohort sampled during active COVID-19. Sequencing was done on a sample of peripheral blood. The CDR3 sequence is CASSQDSDTQYF. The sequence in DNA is TGTGCCAGCAGCCAAGACTCAGATACGCAGTATTTT.